What follows describes a single TCR beta chain. Some clones are missing from TCRdb's copy, which holds only in-frame ones; the method was immunoSEQ multiplex PCR. The sample has 60,000 to 100,000 clones; about 87% are singletons. The germline CDR1 and CDR2 sequences are SNHLY and FYNNEI. V was shortened by 4 bases and J by 4 bases, with 8 bases between the two germline ends. The CDR3 runs 13 residues. This specimen comes from a study of OX40 agonist ivuxolimab in advanced cancers. Overall study: The mean age was roughly 60 years, ranging from 23 to 79, with roughly four fifths of participants male.

V is TRBV2 and J is TRBJ2-1; tentatively, D is TRBD2 (6 bases). The specimen comprised CD4+ or CD8+ T cells sorted from blood, sampled in a trial of the OX40 agonist ivuxolimab. This sequence was found in an adult with an advanced solid tumor such as melanoma, head and neck, liver or kidney cancer. Here the CDR3 reads CASSVGGYNEQFF. CDR3 coding DNA: TGTGCCAGCAGTGTGGGGGGTTACAATGAGCAGTTCTTC. Supplemented by reference TRBV2 and TRBJ2-1, the full variable domain reads EPEVTQTPSHQVTQMGQEVILRCVPISNHLYFYWYRQILGQKVEFLVSFYNNEISEKSEIFDDQFSVERPDGSNFTLKIRSTKLEDSAMYFCASSVGGYNEQFFGPGTRLTVL.